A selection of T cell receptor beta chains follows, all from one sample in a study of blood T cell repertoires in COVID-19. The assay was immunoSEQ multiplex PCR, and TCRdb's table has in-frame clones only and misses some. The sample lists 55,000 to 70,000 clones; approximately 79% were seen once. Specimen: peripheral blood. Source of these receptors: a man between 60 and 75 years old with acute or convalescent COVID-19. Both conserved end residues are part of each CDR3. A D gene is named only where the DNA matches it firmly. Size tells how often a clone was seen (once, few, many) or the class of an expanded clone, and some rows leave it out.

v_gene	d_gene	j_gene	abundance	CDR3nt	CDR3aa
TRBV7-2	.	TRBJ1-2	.	TGTGCCAGCAGCTTTGACAGATTCTATGGCTACACCTTC	CASSFDRFYGYTF
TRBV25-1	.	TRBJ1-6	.	TGTGCCAGCAGCGCGAGGAGGGTGCCCGATTCACCCCTCCACTTT	CASSARRVPDSPLHF
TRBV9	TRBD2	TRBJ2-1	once	TGTGCCAGCAGCTACGGACTAGCGGCCTACAATGAGCAGTTCTTC	CASSYGLAAYNEQFF
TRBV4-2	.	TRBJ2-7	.	TGTGCCAGCAGCCAAGCCCCTGGGGGGATTGACTCCTACGAGCAGTACTTC	CASSQAPGGIDSYEQYF
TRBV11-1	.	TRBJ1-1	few	TGTGCCAGCAGCTGGGACACCCAGGAAGCTTTCTTT	CASSWDTQEAFF
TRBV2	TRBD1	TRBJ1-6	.	TGTGCCAGCAGTTTGGGACAGGGGGCTTGGTACCGATCGGAGTCACCCCTCCACTTT	CASSLGQGAWYRSESPLHF
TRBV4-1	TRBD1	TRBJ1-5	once	TGCGCCAGCAGCCAAGATGGGACAGGGGTGTTTCTTTATCAGCCCCAGCATTTT	CASSQDGTGVFLYQPQHF
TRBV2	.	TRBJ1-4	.	TGTGCCAGCAGTGAGTGGGGCCGAGGAACTGAAAAACTGTTTTTT	CASSEWGRGTEKLFF
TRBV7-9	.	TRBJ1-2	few	TGTGCCAGCAGCCCCCTGACAGGAGACTATGGCTACACCTTC	CASSPLTGDYGYTF
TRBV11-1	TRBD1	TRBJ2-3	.	TGTGCCAGCAGCTTTGACAGGGAAGGAACGCAGTATTTT	CASSFDREGTQYF
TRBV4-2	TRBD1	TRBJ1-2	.	TGTGCCAGCAGCCAACTACAGGGGGCGGAGGGCTATGGCTACACCTTC	CASSQLQGAEGYGYTF
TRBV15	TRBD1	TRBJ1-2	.	TGTGCCACCAGCAGAGGTGACAGGGGGAACTATGGCTACACCTTC	CATSRGDRGNYGYTF
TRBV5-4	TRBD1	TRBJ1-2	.	TGTGCCAGCAGCTATACCGGGACAGGGGCCGGCTACACCTTC	CASSYTGTGAGYTF
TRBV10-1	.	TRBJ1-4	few	TGCGCCAGCAGTGAGTCGAGGGATGAAAAACTGTTTTTT	CASSESRDEKLFF
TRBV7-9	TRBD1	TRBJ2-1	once	TGTGCCAGCACCGACAGGGGTTACAATGAGCAGTTCTTC	CASTDRGYNEQFF
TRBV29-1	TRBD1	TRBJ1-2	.	TGCAGCGTTCTCGACCTCCGGGACAGGAGTTATGGCTACACCTTC	CSVLDLRDRSYGYTF
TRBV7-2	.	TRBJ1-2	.	TGTGCCAGCAGCTTAGACGGGACATTAGGTAGAGGCTACACCTTC	CASSLDGTLGRGYTF
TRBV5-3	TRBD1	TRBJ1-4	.	TGTGCCAGAAGCTTGGAGGGACAGGGGAATGAAAAACTGTTTTTT	CARSLEGQGNEKLFF
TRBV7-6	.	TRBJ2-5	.	TGTGCCAGCAGCTTAGGGCAGGGTCTATTTCACGAGACCCAGTACTTC	CASSLGQGLFHETQYF
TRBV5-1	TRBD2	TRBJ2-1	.	TGCGCCAGCAGCTTATCTAGCGGGGGTGTTCAGGAGCAGTTCTTC	CASSLSSGGVQEQFF
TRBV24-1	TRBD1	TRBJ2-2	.	TGTGCCACCAGTGACACAAGGTCCGGGACAGGGGGTACCGGGGAGCTGTTTTTT	CATSDTRSGTGGTGELFF
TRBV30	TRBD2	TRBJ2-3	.	TGTGCCTGGAGCAATAGCGGGGGGGCCCCAGATACGCAGTATTTT	CAWSNSGGAPDTQYF
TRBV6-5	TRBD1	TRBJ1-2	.	TGTGCCAGCAGTCTAAGGACAGGGGCGGTCTTTGACTACACCTTC	CASSLRTGAVFDYTF
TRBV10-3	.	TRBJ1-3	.	TGTGCCATCAGTGAGCACTCTGACACCTTCTCTGGAAACACCATATATTTT	CAISEHSDTFSGNTIYF
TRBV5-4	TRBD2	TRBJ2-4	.	TGTGCCAGCAGCTCGTCTGGGACTAGCGCAATAGCCAAAAACATTCAGTACTTC	CASSSSGTSAIAKNIQYF
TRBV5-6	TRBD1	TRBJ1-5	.	TGTGCCAGCAGCTTTTACGGGACAGGGTATCAGCCCCAGCATTTT	CASSFYGTGYQPQHF
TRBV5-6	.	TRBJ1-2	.	TGTGCCAGCAGCTTGGGGCTCTATGGCTACACCTTC	CASSLGLYGYTF
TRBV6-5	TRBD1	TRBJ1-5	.	TGTGCCAGCAGTCTCGGGACAGGCCTCAATCAGCCCCAGCATTTT	CASSLGTGLNQPQHF
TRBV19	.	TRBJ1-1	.	TGTGCCAGTAGTCCTCGACAGAACACTGAAGCTTTCTTT	CASSPRQNTEAFF
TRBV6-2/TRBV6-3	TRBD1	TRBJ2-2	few	TGTGCCAGCAGTCCCGGTTCACCAACAGGGGCCGGGGAGCTGTTTTTT	CASSPGSPTGAGELFF
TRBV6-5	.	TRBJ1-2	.	TGTGCCAGCAGCCCAGGAGGGGAGAGCTATGGCTACACCTTC	CASSPGGESYGYTF
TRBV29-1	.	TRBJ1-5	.	TGCAGCGTTATAGATAATAGCAATCAGCCCCAGCATTTT	CSVIDNSNQPQHF
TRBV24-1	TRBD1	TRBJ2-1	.	TGTGCCACCAGTGACAGGACAGGGGTCGTCCCCTACAATGAGCAGTTCTTC	CATSDRTGVVPYNEQFF
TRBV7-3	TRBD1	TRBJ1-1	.	TGTGCCAGCAGCTACACCCGGGACAGTGAAGCTTTCTTT	CASSYTRDSEAFF
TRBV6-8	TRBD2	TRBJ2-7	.	TGTGCCAGCAGTAGGACTAGCGGGGGTGTATACGAGCAGTACTTC	CASSRTSGGVYEQYF
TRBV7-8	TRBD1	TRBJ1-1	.	TGTGCCAGCAGCTCCTCGACAGGGCTGAACACTGAAGCTTTCTTT	CASSSSTGLNTEAFF
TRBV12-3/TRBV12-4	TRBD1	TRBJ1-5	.	TGTGCCACGGGGACAGCGAATCAGCCCCAGCATTTT	CATGTANQPQHF
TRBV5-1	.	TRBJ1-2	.	TGCGCCAGCAGCCCTGACAGTAACTATGGCTACACCTTC	CASSPDSNYGYTF
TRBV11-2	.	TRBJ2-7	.	TGTGCCAGCAGCTTAGATGGAAGGGGTGGAGCCCCTTACGAGCAGTACTTC	CASSLDGRGGAPYEQYF
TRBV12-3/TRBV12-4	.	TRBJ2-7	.	TGTGCCAGCAGTTTGGGGCCTACGAAGCAGTACTTC	CASSLGPTKQYF
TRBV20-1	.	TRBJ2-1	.	TGCAGTGCTAGTATAAACCACGGGAATGAGCAGTTCTTC	CSASINHGNEQFF
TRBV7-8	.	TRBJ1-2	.	TGTGCCAGCAGCTTTGGCAGTGGTGGTGGCTACACCTTC	CASSFGSGGGYTF
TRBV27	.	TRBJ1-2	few	TGTGCCAGCAGTTTTCGGGGGGTCTATGGCTACACCTTC	CASSFRGVYGYTF
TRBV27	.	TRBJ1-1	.	TGTGCCCCCTCCGTGACAGGCGTAATGAACACTGAAGCTTTCTTT	CAPSVTGVMNTEAFF
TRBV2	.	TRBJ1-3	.	TGTGCCAGCGTTGACAGGAGAAACACCATATATTTT	CASVDRRNTIYF
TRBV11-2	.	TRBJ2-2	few	TGTGCCAGCAGCTTTCCTCCGAGACTACAAACCGGGGAGCTGTTTTTT	CASSFPPRLQTGELFF
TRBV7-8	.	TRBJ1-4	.	TGTGCCAGCAGCTCACAGGGAGGGTGGACTAATGAAAAACTGTTTTTT	CASSSQGGWTNEKLFF
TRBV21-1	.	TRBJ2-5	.	TGTGCCAGCAGCCAAGGGACTAGCGGGGGCCTCCAAGAGACCCAGTACTTC	CASSQGTSGGLQETQYF